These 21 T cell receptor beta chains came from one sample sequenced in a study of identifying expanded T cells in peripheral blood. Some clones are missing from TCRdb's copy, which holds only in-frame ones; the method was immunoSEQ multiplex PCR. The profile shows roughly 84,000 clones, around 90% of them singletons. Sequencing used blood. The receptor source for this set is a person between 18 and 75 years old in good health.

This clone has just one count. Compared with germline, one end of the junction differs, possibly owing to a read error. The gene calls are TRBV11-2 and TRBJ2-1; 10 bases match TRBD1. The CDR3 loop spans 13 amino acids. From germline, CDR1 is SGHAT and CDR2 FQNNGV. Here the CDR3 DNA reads TGTGCCAGCAGCTTCTCGGGACAGGGGATCGGTATCTTC. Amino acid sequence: CASSFSGQGIGIF.

The CDR3 loop reads CASSSQVGRGRQPQHF. In DNA, the CDR3 is TGTGCCAGCAGCTCACAGGTGGGACGGGGTCGTCAGCCCCAGCATTTT. The V call is TRBV5-5, the J call TRBJ1-5; D may be TRBD1 (5 bases). Germline V gene data show CDR1 as SGHKS and CDR2 as YYEKEE (reference sequence). V shed 3 bases and J shed 6 bases, with 19 bases lying between them. The CDR3 loop spans 16 amino acids.

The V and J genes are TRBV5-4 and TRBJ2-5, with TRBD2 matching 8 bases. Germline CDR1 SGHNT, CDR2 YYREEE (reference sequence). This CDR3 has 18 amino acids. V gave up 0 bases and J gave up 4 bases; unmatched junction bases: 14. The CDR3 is CASSLAAGSGIPGETQYF. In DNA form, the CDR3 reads TGTGCCAGCAGCTTGGCCGCTGGTAGCGGGATCCCGGGAGAGACCCAGTACTTC.

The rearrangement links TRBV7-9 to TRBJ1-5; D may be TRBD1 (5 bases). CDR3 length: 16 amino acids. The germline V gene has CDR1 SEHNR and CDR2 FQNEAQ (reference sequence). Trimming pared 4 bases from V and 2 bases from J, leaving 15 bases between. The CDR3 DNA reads TGTGCCAGCAGCTATGAGCTGGGGGTGGGCAATCAGCCCCAGCATTTT. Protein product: CASSYELGVGNQPQHF.

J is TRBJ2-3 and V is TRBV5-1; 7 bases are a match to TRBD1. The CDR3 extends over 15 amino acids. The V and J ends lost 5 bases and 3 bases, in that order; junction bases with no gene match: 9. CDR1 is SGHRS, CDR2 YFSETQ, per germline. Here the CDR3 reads CASSHGQDGTDTQYF. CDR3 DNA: TGCGCCAGCAGTCACGGACAGGACGGAACAGATACGCAGTATTTT.

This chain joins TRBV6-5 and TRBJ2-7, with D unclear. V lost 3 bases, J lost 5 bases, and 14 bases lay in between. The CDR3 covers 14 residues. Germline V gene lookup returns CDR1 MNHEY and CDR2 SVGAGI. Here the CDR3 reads CASSYLAGSDEQYF. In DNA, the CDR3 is TGTGCCAGCAGTTATCTGGCAGGATCAGACGAGCAGTACTTC.

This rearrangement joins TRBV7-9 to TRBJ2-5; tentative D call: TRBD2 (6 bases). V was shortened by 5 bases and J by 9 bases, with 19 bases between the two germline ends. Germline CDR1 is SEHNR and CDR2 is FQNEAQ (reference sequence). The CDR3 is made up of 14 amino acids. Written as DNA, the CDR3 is TGTGCCAGCAGCCCTACTGGGACGGGCGGGGCCCAGTACTTC. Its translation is CASSPTGTGGAQYF.

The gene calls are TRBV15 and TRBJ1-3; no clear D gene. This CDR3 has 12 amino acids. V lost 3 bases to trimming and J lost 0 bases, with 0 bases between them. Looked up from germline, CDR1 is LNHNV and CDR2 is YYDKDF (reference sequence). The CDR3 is CATSSSGNTIYF. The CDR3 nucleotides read TGTGCCACCAGCAGCTCTGGAAACACCATATATTTT. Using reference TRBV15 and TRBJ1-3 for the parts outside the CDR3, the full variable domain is DAMVIQNPRYQVTQFGKPVTLSCSQTLNHNVMYWYQQKSSQAPKLLFHYYDKDFNNEADTPDNFQSRRPNTSFCFLDIRSPGLGDTAMYLCATSSSGNTIYFGEGSWLTVV.

This CDR3 is CASSKGPPRRGANVLTF. For the CDR3, the DNA is TGTGCCAGCAGCAAGGGACCGCCGCGAAGAGGGGCCAACGTCCTGACTTTC. The chain links TRBV21-1 to TRBJ2-6. TRBV21-1 is assigned pseudogene status. The CDR3 runs to 17 residues.

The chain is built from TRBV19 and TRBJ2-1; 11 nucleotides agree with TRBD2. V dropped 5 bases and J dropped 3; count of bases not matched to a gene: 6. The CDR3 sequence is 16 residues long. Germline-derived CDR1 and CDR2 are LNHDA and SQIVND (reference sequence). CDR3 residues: CASSSWTSGFYNEQFF. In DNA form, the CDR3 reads TGTGCCAGTAGTTCTTGGACTAGCGGGTTCTACAATGAGCAGTTCTTC.

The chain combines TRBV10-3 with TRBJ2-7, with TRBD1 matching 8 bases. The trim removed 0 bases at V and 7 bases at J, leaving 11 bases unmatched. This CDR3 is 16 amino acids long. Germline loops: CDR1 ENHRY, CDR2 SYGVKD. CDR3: CAISESERQGLREQYF. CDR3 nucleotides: TGTGCCATCAGTGAGTCCGAGAGACAGGGGCTGAGAGAGCAGTACTTC.

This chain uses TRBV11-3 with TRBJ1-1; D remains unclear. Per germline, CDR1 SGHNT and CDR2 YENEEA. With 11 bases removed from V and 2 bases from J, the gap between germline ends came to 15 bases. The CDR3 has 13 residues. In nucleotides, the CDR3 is TGTGCCTCCGCCGGGAATACTAACACTGAAGCTTTCTTT. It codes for CASAGNTNTEAFF.

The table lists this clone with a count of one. The CDR3, as DNA: TGTGCCAGCAGTGAGGGGAATCAGCCCCAGCATTTT. It yields the protein CASSEGNQPQHF. The genes are TRBV2 and TRBJ1-5; D gene ambiguous. With 3 bases removed from V and 4 bases from J, the gap between germline ends came to 4 bases. The CDR3 sequence is 12 residues long. CDR1 is SNHLY and CDR2 is FYNNEI in the germline V gene.

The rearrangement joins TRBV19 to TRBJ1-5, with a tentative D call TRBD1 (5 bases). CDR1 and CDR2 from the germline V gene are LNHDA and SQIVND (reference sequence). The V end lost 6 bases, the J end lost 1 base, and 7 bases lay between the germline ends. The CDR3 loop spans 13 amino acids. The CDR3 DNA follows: TGTGCCAGTAGCCGGGACAGCAATCAGCCCCAGCATTTT. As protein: CASSRDSNQPQHF.

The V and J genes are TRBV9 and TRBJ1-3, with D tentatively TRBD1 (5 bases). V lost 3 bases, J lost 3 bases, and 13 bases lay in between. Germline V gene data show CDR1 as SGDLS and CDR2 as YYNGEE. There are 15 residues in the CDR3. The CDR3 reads CASSEEDIFGNTIYF. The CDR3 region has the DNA TGTGCCAGCAGCGAAGAGGACATATTTGGAAACACCATATATTTT.

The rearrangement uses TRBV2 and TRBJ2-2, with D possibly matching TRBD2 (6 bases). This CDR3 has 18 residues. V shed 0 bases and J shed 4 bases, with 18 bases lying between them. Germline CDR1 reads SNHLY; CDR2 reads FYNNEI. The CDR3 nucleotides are TGTGCCAGCAGTGAAGCGCTTGGTTGGAGGGTCGGCACCGGGGAGCTGTTTTTT. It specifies CASSEALGWRVGTGELFF.

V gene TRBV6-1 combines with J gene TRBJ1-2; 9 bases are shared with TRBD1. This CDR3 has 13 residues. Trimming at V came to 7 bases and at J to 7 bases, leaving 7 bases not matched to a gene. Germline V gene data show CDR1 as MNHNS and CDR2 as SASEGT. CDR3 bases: TGTGCCAGCAATGGGGACAGGGTATCTGGCTACACCTTC. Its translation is CASNGDRVSGYTF.

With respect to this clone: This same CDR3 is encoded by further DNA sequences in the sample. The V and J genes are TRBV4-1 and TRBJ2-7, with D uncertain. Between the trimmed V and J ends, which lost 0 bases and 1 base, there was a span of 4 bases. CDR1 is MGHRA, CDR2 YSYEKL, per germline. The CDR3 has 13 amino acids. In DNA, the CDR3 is TGCGCCAGCAGCCAAGACACTTCCTACGAGCAGTACTTC. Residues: CASSQDTSYEQYF.

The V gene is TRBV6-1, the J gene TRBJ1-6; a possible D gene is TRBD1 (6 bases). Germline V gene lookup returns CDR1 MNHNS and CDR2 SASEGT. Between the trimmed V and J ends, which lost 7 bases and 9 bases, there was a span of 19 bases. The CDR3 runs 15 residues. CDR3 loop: CASISSGVNRSPLHF. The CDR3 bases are TGTGCCAGCATATCGTCAGGGGTAAATCGTTCACCCCTCCACTTT.

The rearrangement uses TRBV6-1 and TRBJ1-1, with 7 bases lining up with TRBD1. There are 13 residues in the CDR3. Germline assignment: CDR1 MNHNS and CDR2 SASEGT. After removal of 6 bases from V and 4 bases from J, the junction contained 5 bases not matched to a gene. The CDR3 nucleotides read TGTGCCAGCAGGGGACAGAGGCTCACTGAAGCTTTCTTT. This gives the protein CASRGQRLTEAFF.

The CDR3 region is CASSRNAEAFF. The DNA for the CDR3 is TGTGCCAGCAGTCGCAACGCTGAAGCTTTCTTT. The chain combines TRBV6-5 with TRBJ1-1, with D uncertain. The germline gives CDR1 MNHEY, CDR2 SVGAGI. There are 11 residues in the CDR3. V dropped 5 bases and J dropped 6 bases, with 7 bases sitting between them.